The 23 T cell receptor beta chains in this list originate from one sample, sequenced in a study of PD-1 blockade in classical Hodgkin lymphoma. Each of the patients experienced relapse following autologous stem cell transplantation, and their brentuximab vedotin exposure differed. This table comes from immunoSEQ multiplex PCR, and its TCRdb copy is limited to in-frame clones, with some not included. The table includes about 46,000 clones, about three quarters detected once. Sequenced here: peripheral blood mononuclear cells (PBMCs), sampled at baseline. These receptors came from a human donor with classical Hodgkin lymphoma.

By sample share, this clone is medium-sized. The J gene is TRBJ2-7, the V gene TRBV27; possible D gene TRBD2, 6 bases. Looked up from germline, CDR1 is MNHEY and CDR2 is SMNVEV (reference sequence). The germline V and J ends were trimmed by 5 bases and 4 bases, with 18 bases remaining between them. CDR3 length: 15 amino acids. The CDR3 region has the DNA TGTGCCAGCAGTCCAACGGGAGTATCATCGTACGAGCAGTACTTC. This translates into CASSPTGVSSYEQYF.

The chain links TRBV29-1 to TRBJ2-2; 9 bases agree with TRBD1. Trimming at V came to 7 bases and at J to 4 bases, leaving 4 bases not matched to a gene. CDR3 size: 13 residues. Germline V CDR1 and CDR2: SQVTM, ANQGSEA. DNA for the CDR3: TGCAGCGCCGCGACAGGGGGCACCGGGGAGCTGTTTTTT. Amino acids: CSAATGGTGELFF.

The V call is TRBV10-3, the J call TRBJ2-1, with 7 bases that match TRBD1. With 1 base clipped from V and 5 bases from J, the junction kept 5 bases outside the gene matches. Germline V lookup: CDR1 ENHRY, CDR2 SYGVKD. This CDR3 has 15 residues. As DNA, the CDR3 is TGTGCCATCAGTGAGTTAGGGGGCGCTAACAATGAGCAGTTCTTC. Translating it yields CAISELGGANNEQFF.

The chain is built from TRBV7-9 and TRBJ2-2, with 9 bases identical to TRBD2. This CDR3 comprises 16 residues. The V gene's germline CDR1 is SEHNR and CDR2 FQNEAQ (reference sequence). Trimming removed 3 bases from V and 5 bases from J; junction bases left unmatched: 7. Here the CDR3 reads CASSFSFSGGTGELFF. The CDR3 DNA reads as TGTGCCAGCAGCTTTTCTTTTAGCGGGGGAACCGGGGAGCTGTTTTTT.

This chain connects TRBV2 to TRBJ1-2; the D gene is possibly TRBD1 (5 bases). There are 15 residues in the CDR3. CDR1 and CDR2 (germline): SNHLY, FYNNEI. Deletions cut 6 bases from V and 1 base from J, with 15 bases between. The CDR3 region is CASSVDRPFNYGYTF. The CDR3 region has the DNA TGTGCCAGCAGCGTAGACAGACCTTTTAACTATGGCTACACCTTC. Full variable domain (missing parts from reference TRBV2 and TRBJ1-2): EPEVTQTPSHQVTQMGQEVILRCVPISNHLYFYWYRQILGQKVEFLVSFYNNEISEKSEIFDDQFSVERPDGSNFTLKIRSTKLEDSAMYFCASSVDRPFNYGYTFGSGTRLTVV.

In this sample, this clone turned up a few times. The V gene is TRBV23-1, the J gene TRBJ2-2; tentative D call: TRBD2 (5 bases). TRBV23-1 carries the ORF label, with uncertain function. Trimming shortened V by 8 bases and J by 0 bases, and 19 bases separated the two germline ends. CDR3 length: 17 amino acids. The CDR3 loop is CASPPGNPPPNTGELFF. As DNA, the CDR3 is TGCGCCAGCCCCCCCGGGAACCCCCCGCCGAACACCGGGGAGCTGTTTTTT.

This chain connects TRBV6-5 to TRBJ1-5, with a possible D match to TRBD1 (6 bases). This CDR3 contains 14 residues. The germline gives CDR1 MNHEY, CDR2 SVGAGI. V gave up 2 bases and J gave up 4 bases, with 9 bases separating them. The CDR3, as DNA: TGTGCCAGCAGTTACAGGGGGTGGAATCAGCCCCAGCATTTT. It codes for CASSYRGWNQPQHF.

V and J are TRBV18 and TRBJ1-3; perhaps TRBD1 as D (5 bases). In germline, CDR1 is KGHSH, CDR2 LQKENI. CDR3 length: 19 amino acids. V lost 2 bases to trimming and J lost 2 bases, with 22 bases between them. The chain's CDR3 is CASSPTDTKGSTAGNTIYF. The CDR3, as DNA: TGTGCCAGCTCACCAACGGACACCAAAGGGAGTACGGCTGGAAACACCATATATTTT.

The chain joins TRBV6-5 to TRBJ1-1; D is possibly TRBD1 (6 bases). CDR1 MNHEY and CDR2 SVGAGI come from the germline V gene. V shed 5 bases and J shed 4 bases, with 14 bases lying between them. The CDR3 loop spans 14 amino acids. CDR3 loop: CASSQEGGLTEAFF. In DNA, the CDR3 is TGTGCCAGCAGTCAGGAGGGGGGGCTCACTGAAGCTTTCTTT.

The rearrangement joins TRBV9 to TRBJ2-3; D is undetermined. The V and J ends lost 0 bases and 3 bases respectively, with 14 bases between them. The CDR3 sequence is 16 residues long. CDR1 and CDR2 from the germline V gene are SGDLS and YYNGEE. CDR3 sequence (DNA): TGTGCCAGCAGCGTAGCCGTAGGCCAAGGGACAGATACGCAGTATTTT. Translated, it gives CASSVAVGQGTDTQYF.

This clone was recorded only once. The CDR3 spells CASNQGGNQPQHF. CDR3 in DNA: TGTGCCAGTAATCAGGGGGGCAATCAGCCCCAGCATTTT. The genes are TRBV19 and TRBJ1-5, with 7 bases lining up with TRBD1. Germline CDR1 and CDR2: LNHDA and SQIVND (reference sequence). V shed 7 bases, J shed 2 bases, and the junction held 2 bases outside the gene matches. The CDR3 loop spans 13 amino acids. The entire variable domain, with the rest obtained from reference TRBV19 and TRBJ1-5, is as follows: DGGITQSPKYLFRKEGQNVTLSCEQNLNHDAMYWYRQDPGQGLRLIYYSQIVNDFQKGDIAEGYSVSREKKESFPLTVTSAQKNPTAFYLCASNQGGNQPQHFGDGTRLSIL.

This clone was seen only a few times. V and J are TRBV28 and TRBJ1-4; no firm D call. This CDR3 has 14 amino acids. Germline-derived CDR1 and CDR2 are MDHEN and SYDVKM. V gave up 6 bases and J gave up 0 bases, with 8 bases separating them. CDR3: CASRLQTTNEKLFF. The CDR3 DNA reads TGTGCCAGCAGACTCCAAACAACTAATGAAAAACTGTTTTTT.

The CDR3 bases are TGTGCCAGCAGCTTCTCCACGGGCTACACCTTC. Amino acid sequence: CASSFSTGYTF. The V call is TRBV5-8, the J call TRBJ1-2; no clear D gene. In germline, CDR1 is SGHTS, CDR2 YDEGEE. The CDR3 consists of 11 residues. V was trimmed by 2 bases and J by 8 bases, leaving 7 bases between them. Complete variable domain (other parts from reference TRBV5-8 and TRBJ1-2): EAGVTQSPTHLIKTRGQQATLRCSPISGHTSVYWYQQALGLGLQFLLWYDEGEERNRGNFPPRFSGRQFPNYSSELNVNALELEDSALYLCASSFSTGYTFGSGTRLTVV.

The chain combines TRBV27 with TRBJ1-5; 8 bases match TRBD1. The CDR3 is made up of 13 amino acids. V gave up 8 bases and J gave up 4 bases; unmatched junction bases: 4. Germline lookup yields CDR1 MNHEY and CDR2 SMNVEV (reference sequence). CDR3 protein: CASGQGRNQPQHF. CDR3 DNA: TGTGCCAGCGGACAGGGTAGGAATCAGCCCCAGCATTTT.

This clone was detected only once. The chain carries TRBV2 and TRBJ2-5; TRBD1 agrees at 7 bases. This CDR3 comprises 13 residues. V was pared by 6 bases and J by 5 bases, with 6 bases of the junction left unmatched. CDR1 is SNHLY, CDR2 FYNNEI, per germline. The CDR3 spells CASSEQGMETQYF. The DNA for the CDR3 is TGTGCCAGCAGCGAACAGGGGATGGAGACCCAGTACTTC.

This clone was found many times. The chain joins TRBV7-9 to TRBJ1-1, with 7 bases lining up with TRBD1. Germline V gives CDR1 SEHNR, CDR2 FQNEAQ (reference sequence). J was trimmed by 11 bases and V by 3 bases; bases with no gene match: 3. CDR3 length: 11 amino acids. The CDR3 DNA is TGTGCCAGCAGCTTCGGGACAGACGCTTTCTTT. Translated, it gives CASSFGTDAFF.

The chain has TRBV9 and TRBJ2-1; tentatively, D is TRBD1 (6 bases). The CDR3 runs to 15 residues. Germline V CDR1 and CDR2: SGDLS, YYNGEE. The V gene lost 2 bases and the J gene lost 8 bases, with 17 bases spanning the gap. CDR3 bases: TGTGCCAGCAGCGTGAAGCAGGGGTCGGGCGATGAGCAGTTCTTC. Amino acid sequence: CASSVKQGSGDEQFF.

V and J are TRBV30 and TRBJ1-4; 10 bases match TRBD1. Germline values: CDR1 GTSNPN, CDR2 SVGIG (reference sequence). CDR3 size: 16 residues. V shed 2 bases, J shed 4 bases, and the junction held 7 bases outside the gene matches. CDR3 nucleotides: TGTGCCTGGAGTCCGGACAGGGGGTCTTTTAATGAAAAACTGTTTTTT. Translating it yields CAWSPDRGSFNEKLFF.

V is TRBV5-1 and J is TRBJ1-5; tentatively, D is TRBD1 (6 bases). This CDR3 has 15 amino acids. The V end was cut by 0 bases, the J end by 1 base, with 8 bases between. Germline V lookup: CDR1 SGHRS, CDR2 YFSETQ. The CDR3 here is CASSLETGSNQPQHF. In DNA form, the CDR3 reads TGCGCCAGCAGCTTGGAGACAGGAAGCAATCAGCCCCAGCATTTT.

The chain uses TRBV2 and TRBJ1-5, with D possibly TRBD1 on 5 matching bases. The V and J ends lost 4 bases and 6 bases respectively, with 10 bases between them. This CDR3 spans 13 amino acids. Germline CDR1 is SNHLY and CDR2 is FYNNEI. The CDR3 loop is CASSVEGSQPQHF. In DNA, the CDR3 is TGTGCCAGCAGTGTTGAGGGGAGTCAGCCCCAGCATTTT.

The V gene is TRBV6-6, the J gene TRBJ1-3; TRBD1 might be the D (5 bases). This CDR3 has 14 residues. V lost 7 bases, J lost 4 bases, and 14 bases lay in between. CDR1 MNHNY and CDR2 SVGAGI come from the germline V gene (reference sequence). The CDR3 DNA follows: TGTGCCAGCACCCTGGGGGGACTCGGAAACACCATATATTTT. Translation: CASTLGGLGNTIYF.

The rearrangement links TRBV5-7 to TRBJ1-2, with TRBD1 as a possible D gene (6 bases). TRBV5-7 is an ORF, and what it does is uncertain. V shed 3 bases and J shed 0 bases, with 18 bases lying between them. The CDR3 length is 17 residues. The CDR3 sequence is CASSSGTFDRTNYGYTF. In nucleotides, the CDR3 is TGTGCCAGCAGCTCCGGGACATTTGACCGAACTAACTATGGCTACACCTTC.

The CDR3 loop reads CASSFGTAGAEAFF. Here the CDR3 DNA reads TGTGCCAGCAGTTTCGGGACAGCGGGCGCTGAAGCTTTCTTT. The V call is TRBV27, the J call TRBJ1-1; TRBD1 matches 7 bases. This CDR3 contains 14 residues. Trimming removed 3 bases from V and 6 bases from J; junction bases left unmatched: 7. CDR1 is MNHEY, CDR2 SMNVEV, per germline (reference sequence).